These 12 T cell receptor beta chains were all obtained from the same sample, sequenced in a study of blood T cell repertoires in COVID-19. Only in-frame clones appear in the TCRdb table, and some are missing; sequencing was by immunoSEQ multiplex PCR. The sample holds 150,000 to 200,000 clones, roughly 80% seen once. The sample comprised peripheral blood. The source of these receptors is a man aged 55-75 years with acute or convalescent COVID-19.

The V gene is TRBV5-1, the J gene TRBJ2-2; D possibly corresponds to TRBD1 (6 bases). V was shortened by 4 bases and J by 0 bases, with 10 bases between the two germline ends. Germline V gene data show CDR1 as SGHRS and CDR2 as YFSETQ. The CDR3 sequence is 15 residues long. CDR3 sequence: CASSPDRANTGELFF. The CDR3, as DNA: TGCGCCAGCAGCCCGGACAGAGCGAACACCGGGGAGCTGTTTTTT.

This sequence joins TRBV11-1 and TRBJ2-7; D may be TRBD2 (7 bases). The V and J ends lost 5 bases and 1 base respectively, with 18 bases between them. This CDR3 has 16 amino acids. CDR1 is SGHAT, CDR2 FQDESV, per germline (reference sequence). In nucleotides, the CDR3 is TGTGCCAGCAGCCACACGGGGGGCACGGGGTCCTACGAGCAGTACTTC. Translated, it gives CASSHTGGTGSYEQYF. The full variable domain, rest sourced from reference TRBV11-1 and TRBJ2-7, is EAEVAQSPRYKITEKSQAVAFWCDPISGHATLYWYRQILGQGPELLVQFQDESVVDDSQLPKDRFSAERLKGVDSTLKIQPAELGDSAMYLCASSHTGGTGSYEQYFGPGTRLTVT.

The gene calls are TRBV18 and TRBJ2-3; 8 nucleotides line up with TRBD2. The germline V gene has CDR1 KGHSH and CDR2 LQKENI. The ends lost 5 bases at V and 1 base at J; junction bases unmatched: 8. The CDR3 totals 16 residues. CDR3 coding DNA: TGTGCCAGCTCATTCACTAGCGGTGGAGGCACAGATACGCAGTATTTT. Its translation is CASSFTSGGGTDTQYF.

This clone occurred once. This chain joins TRBV11-1 and TRBJ1-2; the D gene is possibly TRBD1 (5 bases). With 2 bases removed from V and 1 base from J, the gap between germline ends came to 8 bases. This CDR3 comprises 14 residues. Germline-derived CDR1 and CDR2 are SGHAT and FQDESV (reference sequence). The CDR3 is CASSLTDSNYGYTF. The CDR3 DNA reads TGTGCCAGCAGCTTAACCGACAGTAACTATGGCTACACCTTC.

The CDR3 here is CASSGPGDSNQPQHF. The CDR3, as DNA: TGTGCCAGCAGTGGGCCAGGGGATAGCAATCAGCCCCAGCATTTT. This sequence joins TRBV2 and TRBJ1-5; D is possibly TRBD1 (6 bases). CDR3 length: 15 amino acids. Trimming stripped 4 bases from V and 0 bases from J, with 10 bases between. Germline V gene data show CDR1 as SNHLY and CDR2 as FYNNEI.

This chain links TRBV19 with TRBJ1-4, with D perhaps matching TRBD1 (6 bases). This CDR3 contains 16 residues. V was pared by 4 bases and J by 0 bases, with 12 bases between. Germline V gene lookup returns CDR1 LNHDA and CDR2 SQIVND (reference sequence). In DNA, the CDR3 is TGTGCCAGTAGTAGGGACACAACCGCAACTAATGAAAAACTGTTTTTT. This encodes CASSRDTTATNEKLFF.

A single count supports this clone. The V and J genes are TRBV5-1 and TRBJ2-2; 8 bases are a match to TRBD1. The V gene's germline CDR1 is SGHRS and CDR2 YFSETQ. The V gene end was trimmed by 4 bases and the J gene end by 5 bases; junction bases not matched to a gene: 10. The CDR3 length is 16 residues. This CDR3 is CASSTPGQGLTGELFF. CDR3 DNA sequence: TGCGCCAGCAGCACCCCCGGACAGGGCCTAACCGGGGAGCTGTTTTTT.

The chain employs TRBV7-2 and TRBJ2-6, with 9 bases matching TRBD1. Losses at the gene ends were 4 bases for V and 0 bases for J; bases not matched to a gene: 7. This CDR3 region has 18 residues. Germline V lookup: CDR1 SGHTA, CDR2 FQGNSA. CDR3 protein: CASSSSQGAYSGANVLTF. The CDR3 DNA sequence: TGTGCCAGCAGCTCTTCACAGGGGGCTTACTCTGGGGCCAACGTCCTGACTTTC.

The V and J genes are TRBV19 and TRBJ1-1; no clear D gene. Trimming pared 5 bases from V and 4 bases from J, leaving 14 bases between. Per germline, CDR1 LNHDA and CDR2 SQIVND (reference sequence). CDR3 length equals 14 residues. CDR3 region: CASSVRARTTEAFF. The CDR3 DNA sequence: TGTGCCAGTAGTGTGAGGGCACGGACCACTGAAGCTTTCTTT. The whole variable domain, filled in from reference TRBV19 and TRBJ1-1, reads DGGITQSPKYLFRKEGQNVTLSCEQNLNHDAMYWYRQDPGQGLRLIYYSQIVNDFQKGDIAEGYSVSREKKESFPLTVTSAQKNPTAFYLCASSVRARTTEAFFGQGTRLTVV.

V gene TRBV14 combines with J gene TRBJ2-2; 8 nucleotides align to TRBD2. Per germline, CDR1 SGHDN and CDR2 FVKESK. The CDR3 sequence is 16 residues long. V shed 4 bases, J shed 0 bases, and the junction held 4 bases outside the gene matches. As DNA, the CDR3 is TGTGCCAGCAGCCCACGGGGGGGTACGAACACCGGGGAGCTGTTTTTT. Its protein product is CASSPRGGTNTGELFF.

Notes on this clone: A read error may produce the germline difference seen at one junction end. The rearrangement uses TRBV7-3 and TRBJ1-2; no reliable D call. The CDR3 loop spans 14 amino acids. Germline V CDR1 and CDR2: SGHTA, FQGTGA. In DNA form, the CDR3 reads TGTGTCAGCAGCTTGGAGGGCACTTCATATGGCTACACCTTC. Protein product: CVSSLEGTSYGYTF.

The chain couples TRBV4-1 to TRBJ2-5; the D gene is possibly TRBD1 (7 bases). V was trimmed by 0 bases and J by 4 bases, leaving 15 bases between them. The length of the CDR3 is 16 residues. From germline, CDR1 is MGHRA and CDR2 YSYEKL. The CDR3 is CASSQDPTGRGETQYF. CDR3 sequence (DNA): TGCGCCAGCAGCCAAGACCCGACAGGGCGGGGAGAGACCCAGTACTTC.